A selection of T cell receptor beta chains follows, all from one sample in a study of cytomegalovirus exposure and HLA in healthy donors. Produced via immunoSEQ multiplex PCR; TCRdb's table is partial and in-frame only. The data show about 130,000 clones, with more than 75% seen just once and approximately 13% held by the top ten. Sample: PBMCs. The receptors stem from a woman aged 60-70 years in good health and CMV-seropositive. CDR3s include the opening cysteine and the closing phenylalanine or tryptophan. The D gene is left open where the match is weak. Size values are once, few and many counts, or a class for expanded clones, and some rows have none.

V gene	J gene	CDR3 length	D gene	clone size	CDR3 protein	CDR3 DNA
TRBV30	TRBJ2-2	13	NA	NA	CARSTSSTGELFF	TGTGCCCGAAGCACTAGCAGCACCGGGGAGCTGTTTTTT
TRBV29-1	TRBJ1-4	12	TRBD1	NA	CSIRTGREKLFF	TGCAGCATCCGGACAGGGCGTGAAAAACTGTTTTTT
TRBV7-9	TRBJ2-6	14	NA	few	CASSSQSGANVLTF	TGTGCCAGCAGCTCCCAGTCTGGGGCCAACGTCCTGACTTTC
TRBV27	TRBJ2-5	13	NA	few	CASSPDPGETQYF	TGTGCCAGCAGTCCCGACCCCGGGGAGACCCAGTACTTC
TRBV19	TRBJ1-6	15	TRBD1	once	CASSVDRGRNSPLHF	TGTGCCAGTAGTGTCGACAGGGGTCGGAATTCACCCCTCCACTTT
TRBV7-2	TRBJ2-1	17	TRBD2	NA	CASSLAGTSGSYNEQFF	TGTGCCAGCAGCTTAGCCGGTACTAGCGGGAGCTACAATGAGCAGTTCTTC
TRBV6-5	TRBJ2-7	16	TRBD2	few	CASSYSVAGGHYEQYF	TGTGCCAGCAGTTACTCGGTAGCGGGGGGCCACTACGAGCAGTACTTC
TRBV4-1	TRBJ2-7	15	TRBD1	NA	CASSLGQGAVYEQYF	TGCGCCAGCAGCCTTGGACAGGGGGCGGTTTACGAGCAGTACTTC
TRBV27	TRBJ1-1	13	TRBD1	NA	CASSPDRATEAFF	TGTGCCAGCAGTCCCGACAGGGCCACTGAAGCTTTCTTT
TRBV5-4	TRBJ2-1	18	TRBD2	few	CASSFGLAGPWEGSEQFF	TGTGCCAGCAGCTTTGGGCTAGCGGGGCCCTGGGAGGGCAGTGAGCAGTTCTTC
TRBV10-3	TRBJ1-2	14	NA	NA	CASSYSVGYYGYTF	TGTGCCAGCAGTTACTCTGTCGGGTACTATGGCTACACCTTC
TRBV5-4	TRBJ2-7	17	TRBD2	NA	CASSQGLAGGLSYEQYF	TGTGCCAGCAGCCAGGGACTAGCGGGAGGGCTAAGCTACGAGCAGTACTTC
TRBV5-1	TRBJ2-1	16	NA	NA	CASRGLDGDSYNEQFF	TGCGCCAGCAGGGGATTGGACGGGGACTCCTACAATGAGCAGTTCTTC
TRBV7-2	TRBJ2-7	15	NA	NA	CASSLSSVGSYEQYF	TGTGCCAGCAGCTTATCTTCCGTCGGGTCCTACGAGCAGTACTTC
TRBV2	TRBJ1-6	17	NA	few	CASSVAADGTINSPLHF	TGTGCCAGCAGTGTGGCTGCGGACGGGACAATTAATTCACCCCTCCACTTT
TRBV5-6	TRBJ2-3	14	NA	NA	CASSPQTSTDTQYF	TGTGCCAGCAGCCCGCAAACTAGCACAGATACGCAGTATTTT
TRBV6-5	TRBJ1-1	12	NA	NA	CAAGGGNTEAFF	TGTGCCGCTGGAGGAGGGAACACTGAAGCTTTCTTT
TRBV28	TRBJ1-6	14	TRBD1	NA	CASSVTGGNSPLHF	TGTGCCAGCAGTGTGACAGGGGGGAATTCACCCCTCCACTTT
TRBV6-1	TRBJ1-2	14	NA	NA	CASNQWGGKGGYTF	TGTGCCAGCAACCAGTGGGGGGGCAAAGGTGGCTACACCTTC
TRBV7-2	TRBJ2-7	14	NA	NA	CASSLVPGMGEQYF	TGTGCCAGCAGCTTAGTTCCGGGAATGGGCGAGCAGTACTTC
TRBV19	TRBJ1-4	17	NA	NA	CASKPRQGRGANEKLFF	TGTGCCAGTAAACCCCGTCAGGGGAGAGGGGCTAATGAAAAACTGTTTTTT
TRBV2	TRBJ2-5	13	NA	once	CASSDEAQGTQYF	TGTGCCAGCAGTGATGAGGCCCAGGGGACCCAGTACTTC
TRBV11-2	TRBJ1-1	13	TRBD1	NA	CASSLRAGGEAFF	TGTGCCAGCAGCTTAAGGGCAGGGGGCGAAGCTTTCTTT
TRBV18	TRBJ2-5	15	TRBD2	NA	CASSPPTGGEETQYF	TGTGCCAGCTCACCCCCCACGGGGGGGGAAGAGACCCAGTACTTC
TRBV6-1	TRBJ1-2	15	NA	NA	CASSDSRAQDYGYTF	TGTGCCAGCAGTGATAGTAGGGCACAGGACTATGGCTACACCTTC
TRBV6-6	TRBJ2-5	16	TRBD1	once	CASSFSGQGIGETQYF	TGTGCCAGCAGTTTCTCGGGACAGGGAATCGGGGAGACCCAGTACTTC
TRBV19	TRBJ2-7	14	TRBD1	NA	CASRTTGSTYEQYF	TGTGCCAGTAGGACGACAGGGTCGACCTACGAGCAGTACTTC
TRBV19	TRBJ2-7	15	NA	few	CASSIEGRVKHEQYF	TGTGCCAGTAGTATAGAGGGCAGGGTGAAACACGAGCAGTACTTC
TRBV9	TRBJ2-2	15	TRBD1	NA	CASSFQGAQGGELFF	TGTGCCAGCAGCTTCCAGGGGGCGCAGGGCGGGGAGCTGTTTTTT
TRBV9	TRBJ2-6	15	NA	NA	CASSVGGSGANVLTF	TGTGCCAGCAGCGTCGGGGGCTCTGGGGCCAACGTCCTGACTTTC
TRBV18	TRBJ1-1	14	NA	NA	CASSPSSRNTEAFF	TGTGCCAGCTCACCTTCTTCGAGGAACACTGAAGCTTTCTTT
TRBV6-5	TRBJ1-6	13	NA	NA	CATQEGYNSPLHF	TGTGCCACACAGGAGGGCTATAATTCACCCCTCCACTTT
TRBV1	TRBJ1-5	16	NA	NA	CTSRGDRGASNQPQHF	TGCACCAGCAGAGGAGACAGGGGCGCTAGCAATCAGCCCCAGCATTTT
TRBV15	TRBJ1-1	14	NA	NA	CATSRDLTGTEAFF	TGTGCCACCAGCAGAGACCTAACAGGGACTGAAGCTTTCTTT
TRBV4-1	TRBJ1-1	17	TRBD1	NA	CASSQVSGDRGNTEAFF	TGCGCCAGCAGCCAAGTGTCGGGGGACAGGGGAAACACTGAAGCTTTCTTT
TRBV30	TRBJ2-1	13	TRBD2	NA	CAWASGRHNEQFF	TGTGCCTGGGCTAGCGGGAGGCACAATGAGCAGTTCTTC
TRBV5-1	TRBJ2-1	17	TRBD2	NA	CASSLARESMGYNEQFF	TGCGCCAGCAGCTTGGCGCGGGAGAGTATGGGTTACAATGAGCAGTTCTTC
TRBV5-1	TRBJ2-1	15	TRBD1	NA	CASSPGQGAEREQFF	TGCGCCAGCAGCCCGGGACAGGGGGCGGAACGTGAGCAGTTCTTC
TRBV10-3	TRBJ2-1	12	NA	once	CAINQQGNEQFF	TGTGCCATCAATCAACAGGGTAATGAGCAGTTCTTC
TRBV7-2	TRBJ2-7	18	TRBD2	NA	CASSLSVWSGTEKYEQYF	TGTGCCAGCAGCTTATCGGTCTGGAGCGGGACGGAGAAATACGAGCAGTACTTC
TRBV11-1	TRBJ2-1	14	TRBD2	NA	CASRGLAGDNEQFF	TGTGCCAGCAGGGGACTAGCGGGAGACAATGAGCAGTTCTTC
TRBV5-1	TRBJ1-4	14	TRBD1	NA	CASSTGQGGEKLFF	TGCGCCAGCAGCACCGGACAGGGAGGCGAAAAACTGTTTTTT
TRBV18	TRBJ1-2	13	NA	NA	CASSPGPNYGYTF	TGTGCCAGCTCACCTGGGCCTAACTATGGCTACACCTTC
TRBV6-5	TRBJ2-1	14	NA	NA	CASSYNRQAQEQFF	TGTGCCAGCAGTTACAACAGACAGGCTCAGGAGCAGTTCTTC
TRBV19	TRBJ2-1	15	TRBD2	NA	CASSIEGGRAAEQFF	TGTGCCAGTAGTATAGAGGGCGGGAGGGCCGCTGAGCAGTTCTTC
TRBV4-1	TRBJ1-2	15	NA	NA	CASSQEEAGIYGYTF	TGCGCCAGCAGCCAAGAGGAGGCGGGGATCTATGGCTACACCTTC
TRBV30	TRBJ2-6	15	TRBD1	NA	CGLQGSSSGANVLTF	TGTGGCCTACAGGGGTCGAGCTCTGGGGCCAACGTCCTGACTTTC
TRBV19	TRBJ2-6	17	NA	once	CASSPIPQGGGANVLTF	TGTGCCAGTAGCCCGATACCACAGGGCGGTGGGGCCAACGTCCTGACTTTC
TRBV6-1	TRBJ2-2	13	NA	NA	CASRHTGTGELFF	TGTGCCAGCCGGCACACAGGGACCGGGGAGCTGTTTTTT
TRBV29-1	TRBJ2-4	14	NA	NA	CSVVLVTAPNIQYF	TGCAGCGTTGTTTTAGTGACAGCTCCAAACATTCAGTACTTC
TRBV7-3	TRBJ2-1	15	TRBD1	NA	CASSSWDRAYNEQFF	TGTGCCAGCAGCTCATGGGACAGGGCCTACAATGAGCAGTTCTTC
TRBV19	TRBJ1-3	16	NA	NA	CASNKQGQLLGNTIYF	TGTGCCAGTAACAAACAGGGCCAGTTGCTCGGAAACACCATATATTTT
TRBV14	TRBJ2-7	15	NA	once	CASSQLQGGRYEQYF	TGTGCCAGCAGCCAATTACAGGGAGGGAGGTACGAGCAGTACTTC